In this sample, the clone carrying this T cell receptor (beta chain) turned up a few times. The data are from a study of PD-L1 blockade in urothelial cancer. The V gene's germline CDR1 is MDHEN and CDR2 SYDVKM. Germline trimming cut 7 bases from V and 4 bases from J; bases unmatched to any gene: 6. This CDR3 is 14 amino acids long. Time point denoted: pretreatment peripheral blood. Assay used: immunoSEQ multiplex PCR; TCRdb lists only in-frame clones, some missing. This sample has fewer than 85,000 clones, with roughly 84% found just once. The sequence was obtained from a woman between 65 and 79 years old with urothelial cancer. The sample was PBMCs, taken around atezolizumab (anti-PD-L1) treatment. The chain joins TRBV28 to TRBJ1-2, with 10 bases matching TRBD1. The CDR3: CASTRQGAGYGYTF. The CDR3 DNA is TGTGCCAGCACCCGACAGGGGGCCGGCTATGGCTACACCTTC.